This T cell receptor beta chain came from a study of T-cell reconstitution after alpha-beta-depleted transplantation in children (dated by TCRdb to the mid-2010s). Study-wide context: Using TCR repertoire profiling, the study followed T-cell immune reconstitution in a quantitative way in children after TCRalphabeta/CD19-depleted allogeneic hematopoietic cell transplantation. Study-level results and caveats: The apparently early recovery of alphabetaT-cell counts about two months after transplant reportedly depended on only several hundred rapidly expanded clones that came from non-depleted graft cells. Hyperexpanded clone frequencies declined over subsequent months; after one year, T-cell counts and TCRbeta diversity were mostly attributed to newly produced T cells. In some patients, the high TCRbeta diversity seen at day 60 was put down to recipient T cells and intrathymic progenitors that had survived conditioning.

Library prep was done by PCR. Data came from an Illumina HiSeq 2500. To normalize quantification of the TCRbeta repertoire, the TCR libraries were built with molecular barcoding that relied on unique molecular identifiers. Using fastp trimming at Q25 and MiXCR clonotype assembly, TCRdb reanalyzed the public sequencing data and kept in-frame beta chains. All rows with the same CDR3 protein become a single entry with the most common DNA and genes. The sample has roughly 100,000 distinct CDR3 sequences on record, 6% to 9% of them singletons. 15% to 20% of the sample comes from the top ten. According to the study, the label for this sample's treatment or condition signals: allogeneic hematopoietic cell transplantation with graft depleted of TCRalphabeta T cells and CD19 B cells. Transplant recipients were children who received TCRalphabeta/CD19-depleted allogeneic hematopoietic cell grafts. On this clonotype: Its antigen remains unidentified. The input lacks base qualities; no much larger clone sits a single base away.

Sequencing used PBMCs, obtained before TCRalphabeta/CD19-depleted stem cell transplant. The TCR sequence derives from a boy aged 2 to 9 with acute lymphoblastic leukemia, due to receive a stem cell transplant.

The nucleotide sequence reads TGTGCCAGCAGTGAATCTTTTAGCGGGGTCGAGCAGTACTTC. This translates into CASSESFSGVEQYF. The chain employs TRBV25-1 and TRBJ2-7, and TRBD2 matches 8 of the central bases. There are 14 amino acids in the CDR3, from cysteine to phenylalanine inclusive. Here the CDR3 DNA is all that survives: 42 bases in frame from base 1. CDR1 and CDR2 are drawn from the germline V gene: MGHDK, SYGVNS. From V the trimming removes 1 base and from J it removes 6 bases, while the gene matches leave 5 bases of the junction unaccounted for.